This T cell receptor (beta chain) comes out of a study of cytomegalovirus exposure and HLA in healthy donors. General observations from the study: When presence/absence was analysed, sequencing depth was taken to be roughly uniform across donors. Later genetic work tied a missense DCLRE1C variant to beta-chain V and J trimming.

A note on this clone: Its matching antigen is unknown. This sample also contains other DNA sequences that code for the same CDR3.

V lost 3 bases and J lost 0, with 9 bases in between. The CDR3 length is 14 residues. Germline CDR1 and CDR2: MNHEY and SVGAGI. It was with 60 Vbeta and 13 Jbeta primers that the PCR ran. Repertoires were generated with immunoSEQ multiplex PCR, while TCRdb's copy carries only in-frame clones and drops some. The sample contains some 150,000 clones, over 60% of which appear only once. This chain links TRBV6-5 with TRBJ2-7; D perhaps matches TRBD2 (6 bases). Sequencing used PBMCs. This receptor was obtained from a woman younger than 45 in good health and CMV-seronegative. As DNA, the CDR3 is TGTGCCAGCAGTTATGGGGGAGGCTCCTACGAGCAGTACTTC. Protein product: CASSYGGGSYEQYF.